A selection of T cell receptor beta chains follows, all from one sample in a study of identical twins. TCRdb passed the 5' RACE reads through MiXCR, listing each CDR3 protein once. The table has approximately 94,000 distinct CDR3 sequences, under 6.5% seen once. The specimen sequenced was memory T cells sorted from blood. These receptors all stem from a woman aged 50 to 65 in good health. Both conserved end residues are part of each CDR3.

cdr3_aa	cdr3_length	v_call
CASSLGYDSNQPQHF	15	TRBV7-6
CATSRELGQGKGTGELFF	18	TRBV15
CSARVPHIGTDTQYF	15	TRBV20-1
CATQQGESQPQHF	13	TRBV10-3
CSGRTGGVSGELFF	14	TRBV29-1
CASSTGLGYGELFF	14	TRBV2
CASRSPDRFRTEAFF	15	TRBV12-2
CASRWEGASNTGELFF	16	TRBV6-1
CASSDSIGSNEQFF	14	TRBV6-4
CASSPQASNQPQHF	14	TRBV18
CASGEGTAYNEQFF	14	TRBV6-2/TRBV6-3
CASSYFGSAEAFF	13	TRBV6-5
CSATRLAGESVYEQYF	16	TRBV20-1
CSASDVAGFYYEQYF	15	TRBV20-1
CASRDGPGTNTEAFF	15	TRBV7-9
CASSPRGFRSSTDTQYF	17	TRBV11-3
CASSQVASGRDNEQFF	16	TRBV4-1
CASSPGLAGVNEQFF	15	TRBV5-1
CASSEGVARETQYF	14	TRBV7-9
CASSPRGGLGYTF	13	TRBV12-3/TRBV12-4
CAIGTAFSGANVLTF	15	TRBV10-3
CAGSFGETGELFF	13	TRBV27
CASSPAGQPQHF	12	TRBV7-2
CASSVGTGETQYF	13	TRBV9
CASSFFGGDEAFF	13	TRBV7-9
CASSNSGRDPDTQYF	15	TRBV21-1
CASSLSAGGPAEQFF	15	TRBV11-2
CSADGQVDQETQYF	14	TRBV20-1
CASSQGVRGDEQFF	14	TRBV4-2
CASSPGTGGAETQYF	15	TRBV6-6
CASSPPIRSPHRETQYF	17	TRBV18
CASRGMDGNTIYF	13	TRBV28
CASSPGGWGYTF	12	TRBV6-5
CASGTSGSHEQFF	13	TRBV7-6
CASRPKRGRNTGELFF	16	TRBV6-5
CASRALKGAGTGELFF	16	TRBV6-5
CASRRAGGKNTEAFF	15	TRBV12-3/TRBV12-4
CASSYDRVNGYTF	13	TRBV6-5
CASSQGNGRMNEKLFF	16	TRBV4-1
CASSLEQWNTEAFF	14	TRBV5-5
CASSISDIYNEQFF	14	TRBV19
CSVRDRGTYEQYF	13	TRBV29-1
CASSFLTLGTQYF	13	TRBV12-3/TRBV12-4
CASSLMNNEQFF	12	TRBV5-5
CASSQSGLAGANEQFF	16	TRBV3-1
CASSYLRAGKAGANVLTF	18	TRBV6-5